This record covers a single T cell receptor beta chain. In its sample, this clone was seen a few times. No antigen is known for it. No per-base quality is available; no much larger clone lies one base away. The cohort was made up of 650 to 700 healthy bone marrow donors. Cohort members were all nominally healthy when sampled, although unrecorded immune exposures were likely present. The donor tested CMV seronegative, placing the donor among the 350 to 400 seronegative members of the cohort. Each donor provided a peripheral blood sample, and peripheral blood mononuclear cells were used for TCR beta sequencing. Genomic DNA extraction from the blood cell samples was performed with the Qiagen DNeasy Blood Extraction Kit. Cut back by 1 base and 7 bases, the V and J ends lie 15 bases apart. The germline V gene provides CDR1 SGDLS and CDR2 YYNGEE. The CDR3 starts with the cysteine, ends with the phenylalanine, and has 15 residues. Only the CDR3 part of the read is kept: 45 bases, read in frame from the first base.

Libraries came from the immunoSEQ multiplex PCR assay. The multiplex PCR relied on a mix of 60 forward primers for TCR Vbeta segments and 13 reverse primers for TCR Jbeta segments. The CDR3 region of rearranged TCR beta genes was amplified from genomic DNA by a multiplex PCR assay. Amplified TCR beta libraries were sequenced as 87-base-pair reads on the Illumina HiSeq System. The source study handled its data this way. A later analysis tallied 70 million to 100 million unique TCR beta chains across the 666 repertoires, and some 10 million of those chains were shared by two or more donors. A nearest-neighbor algorithm error-corrected the raw reads and collapsed the reads into unique sequences, merging closely related sequences to remove PCR and sequencing errors. V, D and J gene segments were assigned by aligning CDR3 sequences to IMGT reference sequences. For a sequence to be retained, a match of at least six nucleotides to both a V gene segment and a J gene segment was required. Rearrangements were called productive when the CDR3 lacked stop codons and stayed in frame with V and J; all others were non-productive. CDR3 was defined according to IMGT convention as the region running from the second conserved V-encoded cysteine to the conserved J-encoded phenylalanine. In an earlier analysis of approximately 590 of the donors, sequences lacking an unambiguous match to a single V gene segment were excluded. In an earlier analysis of around 590 of the donors, a V segment was called functional when productive rearrangements were above 56.7%, and segregating when the standard deviation between donors exceeded 5%. A statistical classification framework was built to diagnose cytomegalovirus status from the catalog of TCR beta chain sequences. V and J gene assignment, in a later analysis, came from comparing TCR nucleotide sequences with IMGT/GENE-DB human TR gene sequences. A later analysis assigned CDR3 sequences and most-parsimonious VDJ recombination scenarios with the TCRdist pipeline. In a later analysis, each TCR beta chain was defined by its CDR3 amino acid sequence together with its V-gene family, and reads lacking a unique V-gene family were excluded. As a way to deal with suspected cross-contamination and a sequencing artifact, a later analysis dropped hundreds of nucleotide sequences that were highly shared and had low generation probability. A later analysis calculated a clonal expansion index for each public chain from normalized within-repertoire ranks of inferred template counts. In a later analysis, generation probabilities were computed with a VDJ recombination model fitted to out-of-frame rearrangements, and the resulting probabilities were checked against IGoR. In a later analysis, hypergeometric tests were used to score TCR-TCR, TCR-HLA and TCR-CMV co-occurrence, with a repertoire-size bias correction applied to TCR pairs. A later analysis estimated false discovery rates by permuting HLA or CMV assignments 20 times. In a later analysis, co-occurring TCRs were grouped using DBSCAN, with TCRdist sequence similarity added in when clustering inside HLA-allele-positive subsets. Repertoires with fewer than 30,000 or more than 120,000 public chains, plus five repertoires with anomalous nucleotide sharing, were excluded from co-occurrence clustering. The clones in this table, taken by TCRdb from immuneACCESS, are in-frame only. Not every clone is retained; where verified, under half of the shortfall comes from an unresolved V gene, and the cause of the rest is unknown. The V and J calls and the clone size are those of that table, but D and trimming were determined from the DNA. In this sample the table shows approximately 110,000 clones, around 15% of which occur a single time. Clones ranked in the top ten supply 0.83% of the sample.

This sample was taken from a study of cytomegalovirus exposure and HLA in healthy donors listed by TCRdb under 2017. About the full investigation: An earlier analysis of roughly 630 of the donors reported 250 to 350 Gb of sequence data and some 120 million unique TCR beta sequences from 150 million to 200 million T cells. In a later analysis, previously published TCR beta repertoires from 500 to 750 donors were re-analyzed and high-resolution HLA genotyping was added so that TCR occurrence patterns could be studied. Both class I and class II loci were covered by HLA typing, at four-digit resolution. On average, roughly 240,000 unique TCR beta nucleotide sequences were sequenced per donor among 350 to 400 genotyped donors of the cohort, with roughly 18% of those sequences being non-productive. The study aimed to test whether signatures of past pathogen exposure could be identified by cataloging public T cell receptors. Every discovery cohort repertoire had been produced on one sequencing platform. In a later genetic analysis, genome-wide SNP genotypes for about 65% of the 666 donors were used, and that subset was treated as a discovery cohort. Donor age, sex, ethnicity and CMV serostatus were collected together with the repertoire data. The study profiled the T cell repertoires of more than 500 subjects by immunosequencing and related them to cytomegalovirus serostatus. A separate validation cohort of about 110 different subjects was used in addition to the 666-subject first cohort. High-throughput TCR immunosequencing, statistical association of individual TCRs with disease status, and machine learning were combined to predict cytomegalovirus infection status. The number of donors typed differed by locus, with 629-630 for A, B, C, DRB1 and DQB1, around 500 for DQA1, approximately 580 for DPA1, and some 440 for DPB1. Roughly 310 gigabases of sequencing data and 70 million to 85 million unique TCR sequences were included in an early release covering 500 to 750 HLA-typed donors. Among the approximately 400 genotyped donors, around 81% belonged to the genetic ancestry cluster associated with self-reported Caucasian donors. Four or five DR-DQ haplotypes were handled as single units for association and clustering because linkage in the cohort was strong. Rather than drawing on any new phenotypic data, the later analysis identified candidate immune exposures from TCR beta sequences and the way those sequences occurred across donors. An earlier analysis of about 620 of the donors applied high-throughput TCR beta sequencing to assess whether each TCR beta V gene segment acted as functional or pseudogenic. The study at large found these results: Correlated functional status among segregating V segments might reflect linkage disequilibrium, but an unknown experimental factor could not be ruled out. In an earlier analysis of about 550 of the donors, most TCR beta V segments were observed in productive rearrangements about 87% or about 30% of the time, broadly matching IMGT annotations. HLA typing was unavailable for some donors at each locus, so association tests used only the typed subset. The classifier was reported to diagnose cytomegalovirus status with high specificity and sensitivity in both the original and validation cohorts. A few of the identified cytomegalovirus-associated TCR beta chains were confirmed in vitro to be specific for cytomegalovirus antigens. The authors suggested that the approach could potentially be extended to other disease states and immunological phenotypes. Because counts were too low, 15 to 20 rarely observed V segments, including chromosome 9 orphons, were excluded from the earlier analysis of 587 of the donors. A later analysis reported that several top co-occurrence clusters appeared linked to parvovirus B19, influenza, CMV and Epstein-Barr virus. Assigning TCR associations to individual alleles was difficult when HLA alleles, especially DR and DQ, strongly co-occurred. In a later analysis, about 16,000 TCR beta sequences were associated with specific HLA alleles at a false discovery rate of 0.05. According to a later analysis, most CMV-associated TCR beta chains appeared to be HLA-restricted, and the HLA associations seemed to be driven largely by CMV exposure. A cluster of highly shared sequence variants was judged likely to represent a technical artifact of the sequencing pipeline. The 87-base-pair reads could not distinguish some IMGT-functional V segments, including TRBV6-2 and TRBV6-3, so those segments were excluded. Most TCR sequences were observed very rarely across donors, whereas some public TCRs were present in many individuals. For the cohort, immune exposure information was limited to CMV serostatus. A later genetic analysis reported fewer N-insertions in productive TCRs among donors in an Asian-associated ancestry cluster than the roughly 620-donor mean. V-gene and J-gene trimming of TCR beta chains was associated with a missense DCLRE1C variant in a later genetic analysis, and the association was replicated in an independent cohort. Compared with equally common non-associated chains, HLA-associated TCR beta chains in a later analysis were more clonally expanded and had lower generation probabilities. The study listed 150 to 200 TCR beta chains as associated with cytomegalovirus. According to a later analysis, TCR association rates differed among HLA loci, with DRB1 alleles showing the most associated TCRs and HLA-C alleles showing the fewest. This cohort had only TCR beta chains sequenced, and the lack of alpha or paired-chain data limited which features could be detected. A further reported finding was that TCR beta sequences accurately predicted the HLA-A and HLA-B alleles for most subjects in the first cohort. Roughly uniform sequencing depth across donors was assumed in presence/absence analyses, although this assumption may not hold.

Sequenced input: PBMCs. The source is a female donor in good health and CMV-seronegative. The sequence joins TRBV9 to TRBJ2-1; tentative D gene TRBD1, with 6 bases matching. The CDR3 is CASSVILGGGNEQFF. The nucleotides read TGTGCCAGCAGCGTAATACTTGGGGGCGGGAATGAGCAGTTCTTC.